These 15 T cell receptor beta chains came from one sample sequenced in a study of T cells in Graves' hyperthyroidism and ophthalmopathy. Amplified TCR beta CDR3 regions derived from RNA transcripts. The HTBI primer set was used in a first-round RT-PCR of the TCR CDR3. TCRdb passed the multiplex PCR reads through MiXCR, listing each CDR3 protein once. The sample lists 800,000 or so distinct CDR3 sequences; roughly 40% were seen once. Material: blood. Receptor source: a young man with Graves' hyperthyroidism.

The chain couples TRBV7-2 to TRBJ1-3, with D possibly being TRBD1 (5 bases). Germline V gene sequence: CDR1 SGHTA, CDR2 FQGNSA. V lost 4 bases and J lost 9, with 13 bases in between. The CDR3 spans 13 residues. For the CDR3, the DNA is TGTGCCAGCAGCTCAGTCGCGGGGGGCACCATATATTTT. Its protein product is CASSSVAGGTIYF.

The chain has TRBV5-1 and TRBJ2-3; the D is unclear. The ends were cut back, 0 bases at V and 5 bases at J, with 10 bases in the middle. This CDR3 is built from 14 residues. Germline V lookup: CDR1 SGHRS, CDR2 YFSETQ. CDR3 protein: CASSLVTDQDTQYF. DNA for the CDR3: TGCGCCAGCAGCTTGGTGACGGATCAAGATACGCAGTATTTT. Full variable domain (rest looked up from reference TRBV5-1 and TRBJ2-3): KAGVTQTPRYLIKTRGQQVTLSCSPISGHRSVSWYQQTPGQGLQFLFEYFSETQRNKGNFPGRFSGRQFSNSRSEMNVSTLELGDSALYLCASSLVTDQDTQYFGPGTRLTVL.

This clonotype was observed a handful of times. This chain joins TRBV2 and TRBJ2-2; weak D call: TRBD2 (5 bases). The germline V gene encodes CDR1 SNHLY and CDR2 FYNNEI. The CDR3 length is 13 residues. V gave up 4 bases and J gave up 10 bases, with 13 bases separating them. DNA of the CDR3: TGTGCCAGCAGTGGGACTTCCACCCAGGAGCTGTTTTTT. Its translation is CASSGTSTQELFF.

The genes are TRBV25-1 and TRBJ1-1; no clear D. Germline CDR1 is MGHDK and CDR2 is SYGVNS. This CDR3 contains 14 residues. The CDR3 region is CASVEEIENTEAFF. CDR3 nucleotide sequence: TGTGCGTCGGTTGAGGAGATCGAGAACACTGAAGCTTTCTTT.

There are many counts of this clonotype. At one boundary the junction diverges from the germline segment, which might be a read error. The chain uses TRBV6-1 and TRBJ1-5, with D possibly matching TRBD1 (5 bases). This CDR3 region has 13 residues. Looked up from germline, CDR1 is MNHNS and CDR2 is SASEGT. CDR3 region: CAISEAGNQPQHF. CDR3 sequence (DNA): TGTGCCATCAGTGAGGCAGGGAATCAGCCCCAGCATTTT.

The genes are TRBV2 and TRBJ2-5; 8 bases are a match to TRBD1. In germline, CDR1 is SNHLY, CDR2 FYNNEI. Losses at the gene ends were 7 bases for V and 4 bases for J; bases not matched to a gene: 8. The CDR3 contains 14 residues. The CDR3 is CASNRQGRRETQYF. CDR3 coding DNA: TGTGCCAGCAACCGACAGGGGAGGCGAGAGACCCAGTACTTC.

This clonotype was counted many times. The chain has TRBV12-3 or TRBV12-4 and TRBJ1-6, with D uncertain. The length of the CDR3 is 14 residues. The germline V and J ends were trimmed by 4 bases and 8 bases, with 12 bases remaining between them. The DNA of the CDR3 is TGTGCCAGCAGTTCGGCCGCGAGGGATTCACCCCTCCACTTT. It specifies CASSSAARDSPLHF.

This chain joins TRBV29-1 and TRBJ2-5, with no clear D. The CDR3 runs 11 residues. Per the germline V gene, CDR1 is SQVTM and CDR2 is ANQGSEA. V lost 7 bases, J lost 7 bases, and 13 bases lay in between. Here the CDR3 reads CSAILLGTQYF. The CDR3 region has the DNA TGCAGCGCGATCCTTCTTGGGACCCAGTACTTC.

This clonotype was detected ten times or more. The chain has TRBV12-3 or TRBV12-4 and TRBJ1-2; D unresolved. This CDR3 contains 12 residues. V lost 0 bases and J 5 bases, leaving 4 bases between the germline ends. The CDR3 coding sequence is TGTGCCAGCAGTTTAGCGGGTTATGGCTACACCTTC. As protein: CASSLAGYGYTF.

This clonotype showed up many times. V gene TRBV24-1 combines with J gene TRBJ1-3; 8 positions agree with TRBD1. The ends lost 4 bases at V and 3 bases at J; junction bases unmatched: 4. The CDR3 is 15 amino acids. Germline V CDR1 and CDR2: KGHDR, SFDVKD. CDR3 DNA: TGTGCCACCAGTGACGGCAGGGGGCTTGGAAACACCATATATTTT. This translates into CATSDGRGLGNTIYF.

This clonotype was seen a handful of times. The chain uses TRBV6-5 and TRBJ1-6, with D uncertain. The CDR3 contains 13 residues. The ends were cut back, 10 bases at V and 7 bases at J, with 14 bases in the middle. Germline CDR1 is MNHEY and CDR2 is SVGAGI. The CDR3 nucleotides are TGTGCCACCTCCCCTGGGAGGAATTCACCCCTCCACTTT. It is translated as CATSPGRNSPLHF.

This clonotype was counted once. The chain joins TRBV15 to TRBJ1-5; D is ambiguous. V lost 0 bases and J lost 4, with 10 bases in between. The CDR3 loop spans 15 amino acids. CDR1 and CDR2 (germline): LNHNV, YYDKDF (reference sequence). The CDR3 nucleotides read TGTGCCACCAGCAGAGAGAAGGCAGTAAATCAGCCCCAGCATTTT. Its protein is CATSREKAVNQPQHF.

A note on this clonotype: This may come from a read error, since a much larger clone is one base off. The conserved phenylalanine or tryptophan is not found at the CDR3 terminus, so this likely reflects a read error. The chain combines TRBV10-3 with TRBJ1-1; no definite D call. The CDR3 has 14 residues. Trimming shortened V by 3 bases and J by 3 bases, and 11 bases separated the two germline ends. CDR1 ENHRY and CDR2 SYGVKD come from the germline V gene. Here the CDR3 DNA reads TGTGCCATCAGTGAATCACTCGGGGACACTGAAGCTTTCCTT. Its translation: CAISESLGDTEAFL.

The rearrangement links TRBV6-6 to TRBJ1-6; 10 bases map to TRBD1. CDR3 size: 14 residues. From germline, CDR1 is MNHNY and CDR2 SVGAGI (reference sequence). Trimming removed 6 bases from V and 8 bases from J; junction bases left unmatched: 4. The CDR3 nucleotides are TGTGCCAGCAGACCCGGGACAGGGGATTCACCCCTCCACTTT. Translation: CASRPGTGDSPLHF.

This chain connects TRBV7-8 to TRBJ2-5, with 7 bases identical to TRBD2. The germline CDR1 and CDR2 sequences are SGHVS and FQNEAQ. With V trimmed by 3 bases and J by 2 bases, 3 bases remained unmatched. CDR3 length: 14 residues. CDR3 DNA: TGTGCCAGCAGCTTCCTAGCGGTACAAGAGACCCAGTACTTC. This codes for CASSFLAVQETQYF.